This record looks at one TCR beta chain sequence and its context. This specimen belongs to a study of control samples from healthy donors and cancer patients. The repertoire was sequenced with immunoSEQ multiplex PCR; TCRdb's copy has only in-frame clones and lacks some. The sample holds some 120,000 clones, under 95% seen once. This CDR3 spans 17 amino acids. V was cut by 4 bases and J by 0 bases, with 17 bases left in between. CDR1 is SGDLS and CDR2 is YYNGEE in the germline V gene. Source material: blood. The receptor was derived from a man younger than 35 in good health. This sequence joins TRBV9 and TRBJ1-5, with D perhaps matching TRBD1 (6 bases). As DNA, the CDR3 is TGTGCCAGCAGCCCACACACAGGGATCTCTAGCAATCAGCCCCAGCATTTT. The encoded protein is CASSPHTGISSNQPQHF. Using reference TRBV9 and TRBJ1-5 for the parts outside the CDR3, the full variable domain is DSGVTQTPKHLITATGQRVTLRCSPRSGDLSVYWYQQSLDQGLQFLIQYYNGEERAKGNILERFSAQQFPDLHSELNLSSLELGDSALYFCASSPHTGISSNQPQHFGDGTRLSIL.